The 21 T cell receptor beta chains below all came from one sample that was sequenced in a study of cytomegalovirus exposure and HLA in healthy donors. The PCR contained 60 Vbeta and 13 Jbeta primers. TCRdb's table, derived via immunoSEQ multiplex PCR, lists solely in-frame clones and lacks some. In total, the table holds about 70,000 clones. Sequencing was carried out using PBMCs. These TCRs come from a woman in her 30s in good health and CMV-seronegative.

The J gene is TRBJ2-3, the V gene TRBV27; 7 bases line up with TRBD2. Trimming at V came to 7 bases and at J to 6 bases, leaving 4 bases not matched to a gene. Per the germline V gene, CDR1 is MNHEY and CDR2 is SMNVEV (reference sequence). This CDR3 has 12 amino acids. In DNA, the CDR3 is TGTGCCAGCACGGGGGGTCGGGATACGCAGTATTTT. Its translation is CASTGGRDTQYF.

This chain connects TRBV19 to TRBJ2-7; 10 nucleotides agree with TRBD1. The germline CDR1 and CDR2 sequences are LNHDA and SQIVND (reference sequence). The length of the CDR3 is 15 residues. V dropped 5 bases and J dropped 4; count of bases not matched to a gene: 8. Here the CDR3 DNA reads TGTGCCAGTAGTCCCCGACAGGGGGCAATATACGAGCAGTACTTC. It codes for CASSPRQGAIYEQYF.

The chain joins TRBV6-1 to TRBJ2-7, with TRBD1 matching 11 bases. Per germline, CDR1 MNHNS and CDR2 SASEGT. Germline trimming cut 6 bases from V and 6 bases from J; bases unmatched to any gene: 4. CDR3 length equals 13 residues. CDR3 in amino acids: CASRTGTGGEQYF. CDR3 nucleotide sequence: TGTGCCAGCAGAACCGGGACAGGGGGCGAGCAGTACTTC.

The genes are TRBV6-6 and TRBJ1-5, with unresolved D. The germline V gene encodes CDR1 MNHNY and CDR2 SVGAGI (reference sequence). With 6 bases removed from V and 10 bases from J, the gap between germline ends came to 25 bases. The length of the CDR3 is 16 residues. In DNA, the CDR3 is TGTGCCAGCAGCAATCCCTCCTATTACGTTCCACGACCCCAGCATTTT. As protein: CASSNPSYYVPRPQHF.

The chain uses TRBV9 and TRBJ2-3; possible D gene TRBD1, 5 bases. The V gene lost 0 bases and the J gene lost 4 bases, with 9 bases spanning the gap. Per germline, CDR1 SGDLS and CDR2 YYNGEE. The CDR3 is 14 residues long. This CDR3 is CASSVEGQADTQYF. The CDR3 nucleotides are TGTGCCAGCAGCGTAGAGGGGCAGGCAGATACGCAGTATTTT.

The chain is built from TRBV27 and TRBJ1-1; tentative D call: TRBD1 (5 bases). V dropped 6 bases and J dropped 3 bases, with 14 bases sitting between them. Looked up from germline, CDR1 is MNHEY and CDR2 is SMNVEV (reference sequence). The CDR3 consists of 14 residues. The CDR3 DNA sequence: TGTGCCAGCAGAGGGGTTGATTGGGACACTGAAGCTTTCTTT. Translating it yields CASRGVDWDTEAFF.

CDR3 nucleotide sequence: TGTGCCAGCAGCTTAGAAAGCGGCTACCCCTACAATGAGCAGTTCTTC. This encodes CASSLESGYPYNEQFF. V is TRBV11-3 and J is TRBJ2-1; possibly TRBD2 for D (5 bases). The germline gives CDR1 SGHNT, CDR2 YENEEA. The V end lost 0 bases, the J end lost 2 bases, and 11 bases lay between the germline ends. This CDR3 spans 16 amino acids.

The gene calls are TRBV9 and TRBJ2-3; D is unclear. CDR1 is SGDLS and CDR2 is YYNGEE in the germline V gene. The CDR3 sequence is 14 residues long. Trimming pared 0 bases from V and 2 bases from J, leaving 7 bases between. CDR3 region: CASSVVDSTDTQYF. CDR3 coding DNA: TGTGCCAGCAGCGTAGTTGACTCCACAGATACGCAGTATTTT.

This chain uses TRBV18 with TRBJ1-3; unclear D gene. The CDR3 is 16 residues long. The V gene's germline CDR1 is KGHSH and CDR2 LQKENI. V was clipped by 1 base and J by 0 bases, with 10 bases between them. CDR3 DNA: TGTGCCAGCTCACCACTCGAGGCAACCTCTGGAAACACCATATATTTT. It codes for CASSPLEATSGNTIYF.

CDR3 protein: CASSWTGLNTEAFF. DNA for the CDR3: TGTGCCAGCAGTTGGACAGGGCTGAACACTGAAGCTTTCTTT. J is TRBJ1-1 and V is TRBV28; 8 bases are shared with TRBD1. The CDR3 consists of 14 residues. The V gene end was trimmed by 4 bases and the J gene end by 0 bases; junction bases not matched to a gene: 1. Germline CDR1 MDHEN, CDR2 SYDVKM.

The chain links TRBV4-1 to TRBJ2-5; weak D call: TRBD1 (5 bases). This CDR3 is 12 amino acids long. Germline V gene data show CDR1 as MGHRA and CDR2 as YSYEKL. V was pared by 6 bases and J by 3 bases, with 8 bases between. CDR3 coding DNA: TGCGCCAGCAGGGGGCCGAAAGAGACCCAGTACTTC. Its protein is CASRGPKETQYF.

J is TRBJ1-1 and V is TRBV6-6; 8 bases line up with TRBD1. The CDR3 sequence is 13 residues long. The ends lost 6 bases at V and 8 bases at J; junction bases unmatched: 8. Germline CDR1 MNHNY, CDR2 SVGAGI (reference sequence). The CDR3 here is CASSPGQVLEAFF. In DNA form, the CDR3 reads TGTGCCAGCAGCCCGGGACAGGTTCTCGAAGCTTTCTTT.

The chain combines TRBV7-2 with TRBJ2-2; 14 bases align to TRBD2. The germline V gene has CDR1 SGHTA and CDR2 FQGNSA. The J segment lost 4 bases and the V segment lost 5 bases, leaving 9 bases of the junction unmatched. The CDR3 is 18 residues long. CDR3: CASSPHRLAGGATGELFF. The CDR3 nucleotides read TGTGCCAGCAGCCCCCACCGACTAGCGGGGGGGGCCACCGGGGAGCTGTTTTTT.

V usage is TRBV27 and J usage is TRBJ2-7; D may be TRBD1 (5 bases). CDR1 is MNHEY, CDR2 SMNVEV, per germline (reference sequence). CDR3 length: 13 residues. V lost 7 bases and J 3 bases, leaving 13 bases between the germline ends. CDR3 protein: CASNGADRYEQYF. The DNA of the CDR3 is TGTGCCAGCAATGGGGCGGACCGCTACGAGCAGTACTTC.

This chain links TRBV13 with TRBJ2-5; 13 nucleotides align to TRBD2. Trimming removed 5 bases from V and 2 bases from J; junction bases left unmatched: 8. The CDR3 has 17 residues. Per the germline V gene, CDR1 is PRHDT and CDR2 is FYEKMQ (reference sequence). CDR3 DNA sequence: TGTGCCAGCAGCACCCCACTAGCGGGGGGGAGTCAAGAGACCCAGTACTTC. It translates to CASSTPLAGGSQETQYF.

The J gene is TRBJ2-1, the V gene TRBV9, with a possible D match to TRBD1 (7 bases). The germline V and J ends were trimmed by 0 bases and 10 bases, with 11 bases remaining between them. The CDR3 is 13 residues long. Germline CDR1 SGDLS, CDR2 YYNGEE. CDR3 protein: CASSVGQGGEQFF. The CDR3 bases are TGTGCCAGCAGCGTAGGTCAGGGGGGCGAGCAGTTCTTC.

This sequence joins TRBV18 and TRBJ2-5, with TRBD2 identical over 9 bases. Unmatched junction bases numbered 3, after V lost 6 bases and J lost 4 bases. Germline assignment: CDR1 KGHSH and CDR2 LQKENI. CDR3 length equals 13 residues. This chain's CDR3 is CASSPRGGETQYF. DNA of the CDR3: TGTGCCAGCTCCCCGCGGGGGGGAGAGACCCAGTACTTC.

The CDR3 here is CASSPRGQPQHF. The DNA for the CDR3 is TGTGCCAGTAGCCCCCGCGGGCAGCCCCAGCATTTT. The V and J genes are TRBV19 and TRBJ1-5; D is unresolved. The CDR3 loop spans 12 amino acids. The germline V gene encodes CDR1 LNHDA and CDR2 SQIVND (reference sequence). Trimming took 6 bases from V and 7 from J, leaving 10 bases between them.

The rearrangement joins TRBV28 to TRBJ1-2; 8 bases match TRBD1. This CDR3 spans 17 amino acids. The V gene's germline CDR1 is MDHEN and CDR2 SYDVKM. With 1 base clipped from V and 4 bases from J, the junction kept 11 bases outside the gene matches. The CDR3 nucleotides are TGTGCCAGCAGTTTATATCGGACAGGGTTGAAGGGCTATGGCTACACCTTC. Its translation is CASSLYRTGLKGYGYTF.

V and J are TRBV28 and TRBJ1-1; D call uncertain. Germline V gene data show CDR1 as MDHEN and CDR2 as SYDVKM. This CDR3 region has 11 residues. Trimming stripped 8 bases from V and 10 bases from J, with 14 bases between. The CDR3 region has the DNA TGTGCCAGCGGCCTTAGTGGAGGAGCTTTCTTT. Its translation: CASGLSGGAFF.

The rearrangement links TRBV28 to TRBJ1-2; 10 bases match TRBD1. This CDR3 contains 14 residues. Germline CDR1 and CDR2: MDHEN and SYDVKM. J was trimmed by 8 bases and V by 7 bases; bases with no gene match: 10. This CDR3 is CASTRGTGVEGYTF. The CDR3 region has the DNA TGTGCCAGCACCCGTGGGACAGGGGTCGAAGGCTACACCTTC.